The T cell receptor beta chain described here comes from a study of T-cell reconstitution after alpha-beta-depleted transplantation in children (TCRdb year 2016). Regarding the study in general: Using TCR repertoire profiling, the study followed T-cell immune reconstitution in a quantitative way in children after TCRalphabeta/CD19-depleted allogeneic hematopoietic cell transplantation.

On the study overall, not on this receptor specifically: In some patients, high TCRbeta diversity at day 60 was attributed to recipient T cells and intrathymic progenitors that had survived conditioning. The frequencies of hyperexpanded clones fell over the following months, and after one year, T-cell counts and TCRbeta diversity were mostly attributed to newly produced T cells. About two months after transplant, the apparently early recovery of alphabetaT-cell counts reportedly depended on just several hundred clones that had expanded rapidly and came from non-depleted graft cells.

The treatment or condition label for this specimen denotes: allogeneic hematopoietic cell transplantation with graft depleted of TCRalphabeta T cells and CD19 B cells. Transplant recipients were children who received TCRalphabeta/CD19-depleted allogeneic hematopoietic cell grafts. The germline V end is reduced by 5 bases and the J end by 7 bases; junction bases left unmatched: 14. CDR1 and CDR2 are drawn from the germline V gene: SGDLS, YYNGEE. The CDR3 runs 17 amino acids, cysteine and phenylalanine included. The sequence is cut down to CDR3 DNA, 51 bases in frame from base 1. The library was made by PCR. Sequencing instrument: Illumina HiSeq 2500. To normalize quantification of the TCRbeta repertoire, the TCR libraries were built with molecular barcoding that relied on unique molecular identifiers. Using fastp at Q25 and MiXCR, TCRdb reprocessed the public reads and kept productive beta chains. Here each entry gathers all rows of one CDR3 protein and keeps the most common genes and DNA. The sample data list approximately 99,000 distinct CDR3 sequences, and about 6% of these were observed just once. The leading ten clones occupy around 23% of the sample.

The table lists this clonotype with many counts. The clone's antigen remains unknown. No clone much larger than this one lies a single base away; base qualities are absent. The sample consisted of PBMCs, mostly from graft donor cells, taken 360 days after TCRalphabeta/CD19-depleted stem cell transplant. This TCR derives from a male patient aged 2 to 9 who had a stem cell transplant for acute lymphoblastic leukemia, so the T cells may come from the graft donor. The chain couples TRBV9 to TRBJ2-1; 11 central nucleotides agree with TRBD2. CDR3 loop: CASSRPGLAGGINEQFF. The DNA is as follows: TGTGCCAGCAGTAGGCCGGGGCTAGCGGGAGGAATAAATGAGCAGTTCTTC.